This passage covers 5 T cell receptor beta chains from one sample sequenced in a study of T-cell reconstitution after alpha-beta-depleted transplantation in children. Unique molecular identifiers were used in preparing the TCRbeta library. TCRdb re-called the PCR reads through MiXCR, storing one row per CDR3 protein. The sample carries approximately 590,000 distinct CDR3 sequences, about 10% recorded once. The starting material was PBMCs from the stem cell graft donor, obtained from the stem cell graft. The receptors originated from a human donor who donated a stem cell graft to a child with acute myeloid leukemia.

There are many counts of this clonotype. The V and J genes are TRBV6-2 or TRBV6-3 and TRBJ2-1, with 9 nucleotides matching TRBD2. V was clipped by 10 bases and J by 1 base; unmatched bases: 14. CDR3 size: 17 residues. Per the germline V gene, CDR1 is MNHEY and CDR2 is SVGEGT. The CDR3 nucleotides are TGTGCCATCACATCCACTAGCGGGTCGAGGTCCTACAATGAGCAGTTCTTC. Encoded protein: CAITSTSGSRSYNEQFF.

This clonotype was observed a handful of times. The V gene is TRBV20-1, the J gene TRBJ2-4, with 11 nucleotides matching TRBD1. Germline V CDR1 and CDR2: DFQATT, SNEGSKA (reference sequence). There are 18 residues in the CDR3. The J segment lost 6 bases and the V segment lost 5 bases, leaving 18 bases of the junction unmatched. The CDR3 protein is CSAHGPGTGGMVGNIQYF. In DNA, the CDR3 is TGCAGTGCTCACGGACCCGGGACAGGGGGTATGGTGGGAAACATTCAGTACTTC.

This sequence joins TRBV27 and TRBJ2-2, with 7 bases lining up with TRBD2. J gave up 10 bases and V 5 bases, and 13 bases lay outside the gene matches. The CDR3 is 15 amino acids. The V gene's germline CDR1 is MNHEY and CDR2 SMNVEV (reference sequence). The CDR3 spells CASSTRTRRSTELFF. The CDR3 bases are TGTGCCAGCAGTACCCGGACTAGAAGGTCGACGGAGCTGTTTTTT.

This clonotype was detected only a few times. V gene TRBV6-1 combines with J gene TRBJ2-1, with 9 bases aligning to TRBD2. The CDR3 has 14 residues. Germline lookup yields CDR1 MNHNS and CDR2 SASEGT. Trimming cost V 6 bases and J 3 bases; bases outside gene matches: 3. The CDR3: CASRGGRVYNEQFF. The CDR3 DNA is TGTGCCAGCAGGGGCGGGAGGGTCTACAATGAGCAGTTCTTC.

Only a few counts were recorded for this clonotype. The J gene is TRBJ2-1, the V gene TRBV10-3; the D is unclear. Trimming took 6 bases from V and 5 from J, leaving 11 bases between them. Germline V CDR1 and CDR2: ENHRY, SYGVKD. The CDR3 covers 13 residues. The CDR3 sequence: CAIRGGTHNEQFF. CDR3 in DNA: TGTGCCATCAGAGGCGGAACGCACAATGAGCAGTTCTTC.